This T cell receptor beta chain was profiled in a study of T cell responses to AZD1222 COVID-19 vaccine. Turning to the study itself: Second-dose intervals near 4 or 12 weeks were combined.

Overall study results and limits: Mostly white British, mostly female donors; authors suggested clonal diversity may be underestimated. Spike was spanned by vaccine-associated CD4 TCRs, with dominance at 160-218 and 743-854.

As for this clone: What it recognizes is unknown.

The table came from immunoSEQ multiplex PCR; TCRdb's copy has only in-frame clones and leaves some out. Here the sample spans about 150,000 clones, approximately 90% being singletons. The source was peripheral blood, collected on day 0 of AZD1222 vaccination. The sequence came from an adult in good health.

The CDR3 nucleotides are TGTGCCAGCAGCCCCGGGGCAGATACTAAAGCTTTCTTT. This translates into CASSPGADTKAFF. The chain combines TRBV12-3 or TRBV12-4 with TRBJ1-1; TRBD1 might be the D (5 bases). The CDR3 covers 13 residues. Trimming took off 6 bases at V and 9 bases at J, with 17 bases between the two ends.